This T cell receptor (beta chain) was retrieved from a study of cytomegalovirus exposure and HLA in healthy donors. 13 Jbeta primers and 60 Vbeta primers were used for the PCR. The method was immunoSEQ multiplex PCR; TCRdb's version includes in-frame clones alone and lacks a portion of them. In the table there are about 160,000 clones, 75% to 85% of which are singletons. Trimming removed 5 bases at V and 5 bases at J, with 18 bases between. Germline CDR1 is LNHDA and CDR2 is SQIVND (reference sequence). The CDR3 length is 15 residues. The receptor's source is a man between 25 and 39 years old in good health and CMV-seronegative. This chain uses TRBV19 with TRBJ1-1; perhaps TRBD1 as D (6 bases). Material for sequencing was PBMCs. CDR3 protein: CASSLRVARGTEAFF. As DNA, the CDR3 is TGTGCCAGTAGTCTGCGTGTCGCGAGGGGGACTGAAGCTTTCTTT.